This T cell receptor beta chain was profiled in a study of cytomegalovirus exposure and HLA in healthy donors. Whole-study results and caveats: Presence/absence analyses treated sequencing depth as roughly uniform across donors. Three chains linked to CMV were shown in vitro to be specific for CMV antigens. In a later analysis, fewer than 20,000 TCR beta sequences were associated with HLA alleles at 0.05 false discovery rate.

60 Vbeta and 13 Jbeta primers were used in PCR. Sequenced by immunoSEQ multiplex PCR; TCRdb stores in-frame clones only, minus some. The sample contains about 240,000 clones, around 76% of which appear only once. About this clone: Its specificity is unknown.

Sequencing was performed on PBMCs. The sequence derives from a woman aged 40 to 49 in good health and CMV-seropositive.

The CDR3 bases are TGTGCCATCAGTGAAGGGACAGGGGTTGAGCAGTTCTTC. Translated: CAISEGTGVEQFF. The chain links TRBV10-3 to TRBJ2-1; 10 bases fit TRBD1. The CDR3 covers 13 residues. CDR1 and CDR2 from the germline V gene are ENHRY and SYGVKD. V shed 3 bases, J shed 9 bases, and the junction held 2 bases outside the gene matches.